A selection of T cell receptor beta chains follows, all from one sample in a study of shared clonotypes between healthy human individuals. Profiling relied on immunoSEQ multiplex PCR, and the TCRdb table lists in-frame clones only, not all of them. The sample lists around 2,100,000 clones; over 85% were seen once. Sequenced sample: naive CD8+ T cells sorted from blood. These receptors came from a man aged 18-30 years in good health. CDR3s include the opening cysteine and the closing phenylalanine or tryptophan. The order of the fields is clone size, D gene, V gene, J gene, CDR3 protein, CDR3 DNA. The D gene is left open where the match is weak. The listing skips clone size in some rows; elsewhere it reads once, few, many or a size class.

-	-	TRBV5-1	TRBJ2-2	CASTLRDTPNTGELFF	TGCGCCAGCACTCTCCGGGACACCCCGAACACCGGGGAGCTGTTTTTT
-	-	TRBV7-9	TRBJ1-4	CASSLAREGFNEKLFF	TGTGCCAGCAGCTTAGCCCGGGAAGGGTTTAATGAAAAACTGTTTTTT
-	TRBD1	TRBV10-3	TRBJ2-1	CAMGTGNEQFF	TGTGCCATGGGGACAGGGAATGAGCAGTTCTTC
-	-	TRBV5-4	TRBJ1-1	CASSQMMNTEAFF	TGTGCCAGCAGCCAAATGATGAACACTGAAGCTTTCTTT
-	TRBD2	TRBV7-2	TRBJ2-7	CASSALAGAYEQYF	TGTGCCAGCAGCGCCTTAGCGGGAGCCTACGAGCAGTACTTC
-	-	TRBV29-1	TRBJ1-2	CSVHSGTNYGYTF	TGCAGCGTTCACTCGGGGACTAACTATGGCTACACCTTC
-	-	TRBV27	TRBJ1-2	CASSSDGLYGYTF	TGTGCCAGCAGTTCAGACGGACTCTATGGCTACACCTTC
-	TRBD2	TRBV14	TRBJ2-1	CASSQGSSGFSYNEQFF	TGTGCCAGCAGCCAAGGGTCTAGCGGTTTCTCCTACAATGAGCAGTTCTTC
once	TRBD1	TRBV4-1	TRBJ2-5	CASSQDRTGGDAETQYF	TGCGCCAGCAGCCAAGACCGGACAGGGGGTGATGCGGAGACCCAGTACTTC
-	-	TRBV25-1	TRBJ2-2	CASSGQEENTGELFF	TGTGCCAGCAGTGGGCAGGAAGAGAACACCGGGGAGCTGTTTTTT
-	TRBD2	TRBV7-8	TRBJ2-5	CASSPWTSGKQETQYF	TGTGCCAGCAGCCCCTGGACTAGCGGCAAGCAAGAGACCCAGTACTTC
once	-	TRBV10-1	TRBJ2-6	CATAPGSGANVLTF	TGCGCCACCGCGCCAGGGTCCGGGGCCAACGTCCTGACTTTC
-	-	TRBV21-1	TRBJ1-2	CAESTGNYGYTF	TGTGCCGAATCTACAGGTAACTATGGCTACACCTTC
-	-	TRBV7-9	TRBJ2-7	CASSRDGQAYEQYF	TGTGCCAGCAGCCGTGATGGGCAGGCCTACGAGCAGTACTTC
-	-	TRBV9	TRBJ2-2	CASSVSGWNTGELFF	TGTGCCAGCAGCGTTTCAGGGTGGAACACCGGGGAGCTGTTTTTT
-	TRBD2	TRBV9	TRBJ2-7	CASSVGLAELSYEQYF	TGTGCCAGCAGCGTCGGACTAGCGGAACTCTCCTACGAGCAGTACTTC
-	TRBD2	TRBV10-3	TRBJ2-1	CAISVSGGLYNEQFF	TGTGCCATCAGTGTTTCGGGGGGACTATACAATGAGCAGTTCTTC
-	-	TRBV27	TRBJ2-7	CASGEFGPYEQYF	TGTGCCAGCGGTGAATTCGGACCCTACGAGCAGTACTTC
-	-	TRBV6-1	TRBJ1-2	CASIGTPTFYGYTF	TGTGCCAGCATAGGGACCCCCACGTTCTATGGCTACACCTTC
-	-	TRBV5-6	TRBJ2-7	CASSLVPHEYEQYF	TGTGCCAGCAGCTTGGTCCCGCATGAATACGAGCAGTACTTC
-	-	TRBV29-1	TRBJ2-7	CSVEDGRGYEQYF	TGCAGCGTTGAAGACGGGAGAGGATACGAGCAGTACTTC
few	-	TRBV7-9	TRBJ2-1	CASSLVGFDEQFF	TGTGCCAGCAGCTTGGTGGGTTTCGATGAGCAGTTCTTC
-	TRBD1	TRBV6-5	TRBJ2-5	CASARTGLLETQYF	TGTGCCAGCGCTAGGACAGGGCTGTTAGAGACCCAGTACTTC
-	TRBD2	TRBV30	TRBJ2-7	CAWGLAGAPYEQYF	TGTGCCTGGGGACTAGCGGGAGCGCCCTACGAGCAGTACTTC
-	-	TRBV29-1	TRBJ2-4	CSVVGKGLQNIQYF	TGCAGCGTTGTGGGGAAAGGCCTCCAGAACATTCAGTACTTC
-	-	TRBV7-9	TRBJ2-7	CASSLGLVDSYEQYF	TGTGCCAGCAGCTTAGGGCTCGTGGACTCCTACGAGCAGTACTTC
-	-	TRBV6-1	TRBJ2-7	CASTQGGERYEQYF	TGTGCCAGCACTCAAGGGGGGGAGCGCTACGAGCAGTACTTC
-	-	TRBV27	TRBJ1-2	CASSLSMGAPYGYTF	TGTGCCAGCAGTTTATCGATGGGGGCTCCCTATGGCTACACCTTC
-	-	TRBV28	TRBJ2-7	CASSSRTDNYEQYF	TGTGCCAGCAGTTCCAGGACAGATAACTACGAGCAGTACTTC
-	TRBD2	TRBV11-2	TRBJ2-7	CASSLDRTSGSSYEQYF	TGTGCCAGCAGCCTGGACAGGACTAGCGGGAGTTCCTACGAGCAGTACTTC
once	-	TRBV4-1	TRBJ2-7	CASSPSRGGAYEQYF	TGCGCCAGCAGCCCGTCCCGAGGAGGGGCCTACGAGCAGTACTTC
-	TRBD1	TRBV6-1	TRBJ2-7	CASSPTGAYEQYF	TGTGCCAGCAGCCCGACAGGGGCCTACGAGCAGTACTTC
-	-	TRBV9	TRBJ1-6	CASSSRGGMRYNSPLHF	TGTGCCAGCAGCTCCCGGGGTGGGATGAGGTATAATTCACCCCTCCACTTT
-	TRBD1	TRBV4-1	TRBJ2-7	CASSQDPGQLNEYF	TGCGCCAGCAGCCAAGATCCGGGACAGCTGAATGAGTACTTC
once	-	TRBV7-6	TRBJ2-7	CASSLGASTVDYEQYF	TGTGCCAGCAGCTTAGGGGCAAGTACGGTGGACTACGAGCAGTACTTC
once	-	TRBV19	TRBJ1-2	CASSIPPGRANYGYTF	TGTGCCAGTAGTATTCCACCCGGCAGGGCCAACTATGGCTACACCTTC
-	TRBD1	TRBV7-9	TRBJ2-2	CASSHPGGTGELFF	TGTGCCAGCAGCCACCCAGGGGGAACCGGGGAGCTGTTTTTT
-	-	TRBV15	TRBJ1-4	CATSSGRYNEKLFF	TGTGCCACCAGCTCGGGACGCTATAATGAAAAACTGTTTTTT
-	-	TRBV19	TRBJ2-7	CASSNRDGSSYEQYF	TGTGCCAGTAGTAACCGGGACGGGAGCTCCTACGAGCAGTACTTC
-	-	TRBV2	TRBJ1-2	CASSEFRVGLDYGYTF	TGTGCCAGCAGTGAATTCAGGGTGGGGCTAGACTATGGCTACACCTTC
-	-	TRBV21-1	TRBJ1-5	CASSKKDNGRPSQSPQHF	TGTGCCAGCAGCAAAAAGGATAACGGTCGCCCCAGTCAATCACCCCAGCATTTT
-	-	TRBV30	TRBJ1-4	CAWSASGEKLFF	TGTGCCTGGAGTGCCTCTGGGGAAAAACTGTTTTTT
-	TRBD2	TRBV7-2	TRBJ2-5	CASSPPKAGVTETQYF	TGTGCCAGCAGCCCCCCTAAAGCGGGAGTGACAGAGACCCAGTACTTC
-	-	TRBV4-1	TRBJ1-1	CASSPVGNTEAFF	TGCGCCAGCAGTCCGGTAGGGAACACTGAAGCTTTCTTT
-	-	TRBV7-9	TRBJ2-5	CASRNQKHLQETQYF	TGTGCCAGCAGAAATCAAAAACACCTCCAAGAGACCCAGTACTTC
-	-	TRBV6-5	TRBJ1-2	CASSYAPVADNYGYTF	TGTGCCAGCAGTTACGCCCCCGTGGCAGACAACTATGGCTACACCTTC
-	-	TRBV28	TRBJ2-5	CAPQGSRGGQETQYF	TGTGCTCCTCAAGGGTCCAGGGGGGGCCAAGAGACCCAGTACTTC
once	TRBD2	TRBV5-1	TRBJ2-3	CASSPGEGTQYF	TGCGCCAGCAGCCCGGGGGAGGGTACGCAGTATTTT
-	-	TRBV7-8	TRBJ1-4	CASSLVFNEKLFF	TGTGCCAGCAGCTTAGTTTTTAATGAAAAACTGTTTTTT
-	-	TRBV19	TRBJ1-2	CASTAGSSGYTF	TGTGCCAGTACCGCAGGGAGCAGTGGCTACACCTTC
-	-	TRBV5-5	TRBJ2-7	CASSFEAGRYEQYF	TGTGCCAGCAGCTTTGAGGCAGGGAGGTACGAGCAGTACTTC
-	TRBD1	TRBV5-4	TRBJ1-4	CASSFWPGTGDEKLFF	TGTGCCAGCAGCTTTTGGCCCGGGACAGGGGATGAAAAACTGTTTTTT
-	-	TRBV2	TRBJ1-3	CASSELGGGGNTIYF	TGTGCCAGCAGTGAGCTCGGGGGGGGCGGAAACACCATATATTTT
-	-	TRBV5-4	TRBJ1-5	CASSFWGSNQPQHF	TGTGCCAGCAGCTTCTGGGGGAGCAATCAGCCCCAGCATTTT
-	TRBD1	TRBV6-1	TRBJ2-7	CASIGQAVYEQYF	TGTGCCAGCATCGGACAGGCCGTCTACGAGCAGTACTTC